This passage covers 25 T cell receptor beta chains from one sample sequenced in a study of shared clonotypes between healthy human individuals. Naive-designated CD8 cells lacked CD45RO, were positively enriched for CCR7, and omitted terminally differentiated effector memory CD45RA+ cells. Clones were read by immunoSEQ multiplex PCR, and TCRdb kept only the in-frame ones, dropping some. The sample includes some 2,000,000 clones, less than 95% of them seen just once. What was sequenced was naive CD8+ T cells sorted from blood. All receptors derive from a young man in good health.

The rearrangement uses TRBV7-8 and TRBJ2-1, with TRBD2 matching 8 bases. The CDR3 has 16 residues. In germline, CDR1 is SGHVS, CDR2 FQNEAQ. The trim removed 5 bases at V and 3 bases at J, leaving 9 bases unmatched. The CDR3 sequence: CASSPIAGTSYNEQFF. In DNA, the CDR3 is TGTGCCAGCAGCCCCATAGCGGGGACGAGCTACAATGAGCAGTTCTTC.

V is TRBV4-1 and J is TRBJ2-2; 8 bases line up with TRBD1. Germline V gene sequence: CDR1 MGHRA, CDR2 YSYEKL. This CDR3 has 15 amino acids. The ends lost 4 bases at V and 0 bases at J; junction bases unmatched: 1. Written as DNA, the CDR3 is TGCGCCAGCAGCCCACAGGGGGCGAACACCGGGGAGCTGTTTTTT. Translated, it gives CASSPQGANTGELFF.

The chain recombines TRBV5-4 with TRBJ1-1; D is ambiguous. The length of the CDR3 is 15 residues. V was trimmed by 4 bases and J by 1 base, leaving 14 bases between them. Germline CDR1 reads SGHNT; CDR2 reads YYREEE (reference sequence). The CDR3 spells CASSTQKYSNTEAFF. CDR3 nucleotides: TGTGCCAGCAGCACACAGAAATATTCGAACACTGAAGCTTTCTTT. Full variable domain (remainder filled in from reference TRBV5-4 and TRBJ1-1): ETGVTQSPTHLIKTRGQQVTLRCSSQSGHNTVSWYQQALGQGPQFIFQYYREEENGRGNFPPRFSGLQFPNYSSELNVNALELDDSALYLCASSTQKYSNTEAFFGQGTRLTVV.

The rearrangement uses TRBV30 and TRBJ1-4, with TRBD1 as a possible D gene (5 bases). The length of the CDR3 is 12 residues. Looked up from germline, CDR1 is GTSNPN and CDR2 is SVGIG (reference sequence). The V gene lost 8 bases and the J gene lost 7 bases, with 14 bases spanning the gap. The CDR3 is CAGNNGGEKLFF. CDR3 nucleotide sequence: TGTGCCGGTAACAACGGGGGTGAAAAACTGTTTTTT.

The V and J genes are TRBV9 and TRBJ1-6; D is ambiguous. Germline CDR1 is SGDLS and CDR2 is YYNGEE. The V end was cut by 1 base, the J end by 8 bases, with 7 bases between. There are 13 residues in the CDR3. CDR3 nucleotide sequence: TGTGCCAGCAGCGTAAGGACGGATTCACCCCTCCACTTT. Residues: CASSVRTDSPLHF.

The chain links TRBV4-3 to TRBJ1-6, with D perhaps TRBD1 (6 bases). Trimming pared 3 bases from V and 8 bases from J, leaving 20 bases between. CDR3 length: 17 residues. The germline V gene has CDR1 LGHNA and CDR2 YSLEER. CDR3 in DNA: TGCGCCAGCAGCCAGGGGAACATACAGGGTAGCGATTCACCCCTCCACTTT. Amino acids: CASSQGNIQGSDSPLHF.

This chain connects TRBV12-5 to TRBJ2-2, with a tentative D call TRBD1 (5 bases). Germline assignment: CDR1 LGHNT and CDR2 FRNRAP. The CDR3 is 15 amino acids. V was trimmed by 1 base and J by 8 bases, leaving 14 bases between them. CDR3 bases: TGTGCTAGTGGTTTGGCCATAGGGGCGGATGGGGAGCTGTTTTTT. Translation: CASGLAIGADGELFF.

This chain joins TRBV19 and TRBJ2-7; 10 bases line up with TRBD1. Germline CDR1 LNHDA, CDR2 SQIVND (reference sequence). The CDR3 extends over 14 amino acids. Unmatched junction bases numbered 11, after V lost 10 bases and J lost 5 bases. Here the CDR3 reads CATDPGTGVHEQYF. The CDR3 DNA is TGTGCCACCGACCCTGGGACAGGGGTCCACGAGCAGTACTTC.

The chain carries TRBV9 and TRBJ1-6, with 9 bases that match TRBD1. The CDR3 covers 15 residues. Trimming cost V 2 bases and J 9 bases; bases outside gene matches: 6. Germline V gives CDR1 SGDLS, CDR2 YYNGEE. CDR3 DNA: TGTGCCAGCAGCGTGGGGGACAGGGACACTTCACCCCTCCACTTT. It translates to CASSVGDRDTSPLHF.

V and J are TRBV6-1 and TRBJ2-7; D remains ambiguous. V was clipped by 2 bases and J by 2 bases, with 10 bases between them. This CDR3 is 14 amino acids long. CDR1 and CDR2 (germline): MNHNS, SASEGT. In DNA form, the CDR3 reads TGTGCCAGCAGTGAATGGGGATTGACCTACGAGCAGTACTTC. This codes for CASSEWGLTYEQYF.

The chain recombines TRBV27 with TRBJ2-2; D unresolved. The germline gives CDR1 MNHEY, CDR2 SMNVEV (reference sequence). The CDR3 has 14 amino acids. The V end was cut by 3 bases, the J end by 6 bases, with 11 bases between. CDR3 nucleotides: TGTGCCAGCAGTTTGGGCACACAGTCCGGGGAGCTGTTTTTT. Its translation: CASSLGTQSGELFF.

The V call is TRBV29-1, the J call TRBJ2-7; D might be TRBD1 (5 bases). Trimming took 6 bases from V and 3 from J, leaving 15 bases between them. Germline values: CDR1 SQVTM, CDR2 ANQGSEA. This CDR3 has 13 amino acids. This CDR3 is CSVTGGSLYEQYF. The CDR3 DNA reads TGCAGCGTAACAGGTGGTAGCCTCTACGAGCAGTACTTC.

The chain is built from TRBV11-1 and TRBJ1-1; possible D gene TRBD1, 5 bases. The V gene lost 4 bases and the J gene lost 1 base, with 16 bases spanning the gap. Germline CDR1 and CDR2: SGHAT and FQDESV (reference sequence). The CDR3 sequence is 16 residues long. Here the CDR3 reads CASSSLVGDWNTEAFF. The CDR3 region has the DNA TGTGCCAGCAGCTCCCTAGTGGGGGACTGGAACACTGAAGCTTTCTTT. The entire variable domain, with the rest obtained from reference TRBV11-1 and TRBJ1-1, is as follows: EAEVAQSPRYKITEKSQAVAFWCDPISGHATLYWYRQILGQGPELLVQFQDESVVDDSQLPKDRFSAERLKGVDSTLKIQPAELGDSAMYLCASSSLVGDWNTEAFFGQGTRLTVV.

As concerns this clone: The same CDR3 arises from other DNA sequences in this sample as well. The gene calls are TRBV14 and TRBJ1-1; D may be TRBD1 (6 bases). Germline V gives CDR1 SGHDN, CDR2 FVKESK. V was shortened by 3 bases and J by 5 bases, with 10 bases between the two germline ends. This CDR3 spans 13 amino acids. The CDR3 DNA follows: TGTGCCAGCAGCCAGGGGGCAAGGACTGAAGCTTTCTTT. It encodes CASSQGARTEAFF.

V gene TRBV4-1 combines with J gene TRBJ1-2; D is ambiguous. The germline V and J ends were trimmed by 1 base and 0 bases, with 9 bases remaining between them. The CDR3 consists of 15 residues. From germline, CDR1 is MGHRA and CDR2 YSYEKL. CDR3 sequence reads: CASSQASLTNYGYTF. DNA of the CDR3: TGCGCCAGCAGCCAAGCTTCCCTGACTAACTATGGCTACACCTTC.

The chain combines TRBV13 with TRBJ2-7; 9 bases match TRBD2. Germline lookup yields CDR1 PRHDT and CDR2 FYEKMQ (reference sequence). The junction had 8 bases not matched to a gene; V was cut back by 0 bases and J by 2 bases. The CDR3 runs to 17 residues. The CDR3 loop reads CASSLGGLAGFTYEQYF. CDR3 nucleotides: TGTGCCAGCAGCTTAGGTGGGCTAGCGGGATTTACCTACGAGCAGTACTTC.

V and J are TRBV2 and TRBJ2-3, with 9 positions matching TRBD2. Looked up from germline, CDR1 is SNHLY and CDR2 is FYNNEI. After removal of 3 bases from V and 3 bases from J, the junction contained 13 bases not matched to a gene. This CDR3 is 18 amino acids long. The CDR3 loop is CASSESLAGFMKTDTQYF. Here the CDR3 DNA reads TGTGCCAGCAGTGAGTCCCTAGCGGGATTCATGAAGACAGATACGCAGTATTTT.

The rearrangement uses TRBV5-1 and TRBJ2-3, with a tentative D call TRBD1 (5 bases). The CDR3 is made up of 16 amino acids. V was trimmed by 0 bases and J by 2 bases, leaving 13 bases between them. CDR1 SGHRS and CDR2 YFSETQ come from the germline V gene. CDR3 protein: CASSLASAGPTDTQYF. CDR3 sequence (DNA): TGCGCCAGCAGCTTGGCCTCGGCAGGGCCCACAGATACGCAGTATTTT.

The chain couples TRBV27 to TRBJ2-3; 10 positions match TRBD2. This CDR3 spans 15 amino acids. The germline CDR1 and CDR2 sequences are MNHEY and SMNVEV (reference sequence). J lost 0 bases, V lost 7 bases, and 4 bases had no gene match. CDR3 sequence (DNA): TGTGCCAGCAATATAGCGGGAGGAAGCACAGATACGCAGTATTTT. Protein sequence: CASNIAGGSTDTQYF.

This clone was seen a single time. Other DNA sequences within the sample encode an identical CDR3. The rearrangement links TRBV27 to TRBJ1-5; the match to TRBD1 covers 7 bases. The CDR3 length is 14 residues. Germline V gene lookup returns CDR1 MNHEY and CDR2 SMNVEV (reference sequence). V lost 5 bases and J lost 1; bases outside the gene matches: 2. The CDR3 DNA reads TGTGCCAGCAGTCTAGGGGGCAGCAATCAGCCCCAGCATTTT. It is translated as CASSLGGSNQPQHF.

V gene TRBV5-1 combines with J gene TRBJ2-1, with 14 bases matching TRBD2. This CDR3 is built from 17 residues. Unmatched junction bases numbered 5, after V lost 5 bases and J lost 1 base. Germline values: CDR1 SGHRS, CDR2 YFSETQ. The CDR3 DNA reads as TGCGCCAGCAGACAGACTAGCGGGAGGGGGTCCTACAATGAGCAGTTCTTC. It encodes CASRQTSGRGSYNEQFF.

The gene calls are TRBV4-1 and TRBJ2-7; D remains unclear. Germline loops: CDR1 MGHRA, CDR2 YSYEKL. Between the trimmed V and J ends, which lost 0 bases and 2 bases, there was a span of 14 bases. The CDR3 contains 16 residues. In nucleotides, the CDR3 is TGCGCCAGCAGCCAAGATCGGCAGGTAACCACCTACGAGCAGTACTTC. This codes for CASSQDRQVTTYEQYF.

The chain links TRBV27 to TRBJ2-7; D perhaps matches TRBD2 (7 bases). Per germline, CDR1 MNHEY and CDR2 SMNVEV (reference sequence). CDR3 size: 15 residues. The V gene lost 2 bases and the J gene lost 0 bases, with 11 bases spanning the gap. The CDR3 reads CASSLGRGPSYEQYF. The CDR3 DNA sequence: TGTGCCAGCAGTTTAGGGCGGGGGCCCTCCTACGAGCAGTACTTC.

The genes are TRBV11-2 and TRBJ1-1; 7 bases are shared with TRBD1. In germline, CDR1 is SGHAT, CDR2 FQNNGV. The V segment lost 5 bases and the J segment 3 bases; nucleotides outside the gene matches: 9. The CDR3 is 15 amino acids. This CDR3 reads CASSPSDRRYTEAFF. CDR3 nucleotide sequence: TGTGCCAGCAGCCCCTCGGACAGGAGGTACACTGAAGCTTTCTTT.

The rearrangement uses TRBV4-3 and TRBJ1-1; D gene uncertain. Trimming removed 2 bases at V and 1 base at J, with 11 bases between. The CDR3 contains 15 residues. The germline V gene encodes CDR1 LGHNA and CDR2 YSLEER. CDR3 in DNA: TGCGCCAGCAGCCAACTTCTCGATGAGAACACTGAAGCTTTCTTT. Translation: CASSQLLDENTEAFF.